This T cell receptor beta chain is from a study of cytomegalovirus exposure and HLA in healthy donors. Study observations and caveats: Later analysis found that TCR beta chains associated with HLA were more clonally expanded than other, equally common chains. Compared with the roughly 700-donor mean, an Asian-associated ancestry cluster reportedly had fewer N-insertions, according to a later analysis.

13 Jbeta primers and 60 Vbeta primers were used for the PCR. The table came from immunoSEQ multiplex PCR; TCRdb's copy has only in-frame clones and leaves some out. Of some 100,000 clones listed, around 85% are singletons. Every donor was a healthy person donating bone marrow. A word on this clone: The antigen remains unidentified.

The receptor comes from a man aged 18 to 29 in good health and CMV-seronegative. Sequencing input: PBMCs.

CDR3: CASSNFGNQPQHF. As DNA, the CDR3 is TGTGCCAGTAGTAATTTCGGCAATCAGCCCCAGCATTTT. This chain links TRBV19 with TRBJ1-5; D call uncertain. V was cut by 4 bases and J by 2 bases, with 6 bases left in between. This CDR3 spans 13 amino acids. CDR1 and CDR2 from the germline V gene are LNHDA and SQIVND (reference sequence).